One and the same sample provided the 16 T cell receptor beta chains below, sequenced in a study of blood T cell repertoires in COVID-19. Profiling relied on immunoSEQ multiplex PCR, and the TCRdb table lists in-frame clones only, not all of them. The sample contains over 250,000 clones, about 91% of which appear only once. The sample was PBMCs or T cells enriched from blood (not recorded which). The receptor set was obtained from a woman in her late teens or twenties who had recovered from COVID-19.

J is TRBJ2-1 and V is TRBV6-5; maybe TRBD2 (7 bases). This CDR3 spans 15 amino acids. Deletions cut 7 bases from V and 0 bases from J, with 13 bases between. Per germline, CDR1 MNHEY and CDR2 SVGAGI. CDR3 region: CASNRGGLSYNEQFF. The CDR3, as DNA: TGTGCCAGCAACCGCGGGGGCCTCTCCTACAATGAGCAGTTCTTC.

This clone was recorded once. V gene TRBV7-6 combines with J gene TRBJ2-1, with D unresolved. Germline V gives CDR1 SGHVS, CDR2 FNYEAQ. The ends were cut back, 1 base at V and 2 bases at J, with 9 bases in the middle. The CDR3 runs to 15 residues. This CDR3 reads CASSLGAAAYNEQFF. The CDR3 nucleotides are TGTGCCAGCAGCTTAGGTGCGGCAGCCTACAATGAGCAGTTCTTC. Full variable domain (rest looked up from reference TRBV7-6 and TRBJ2-1): GAGVSQSPRYKVTKRGQDVALRCDPISGHVSLYWYRQALGQGPEFLTYFNYEAQQDKSGLPNDRFSAERPEGSISTLTIQRTEQRDSAMYRCASSLGAAAYNEQFFGPGTRLTVL.

The CDR3 loop reads CATSRRTGGSGKLFF. The CDR3 DNA follows: TGTGCCACCAGCAGGAGGACAGGGGGGAGTGGAAAACTGTTTTTT. V is TRBV15 and J is TRBJ1-4; 10 nucleotides line up with TRBD1. The length of the CDR3 is 15 residues. Trimming at V came to 3 bases and at J to 10 bases, leaving 8 bases not matched to a gene. CDR1 LNHNV and CDR2 YYDKDF come from the germline V gene (reference sequence).

V gene TRBV4-3 combines with J gene TRBJ1-6; 8 bases fit TRBD1. There are 16 residues in the CDR3. From germline, CDR1 is LGHNA and CDR2 YSLEER. V was pared by 4 bases and J by 9 bases, with 11 bases of the junction left unmatched. The CDR3 spells CASSLRAGQGGSPLHF. The CDR3 nucleotides read TGCGCCAGCAGCCTCCGCGCCGGACAGGGCGGTTCACCCCTCCACTTT.

V is TRBV3-1 (or the pseudogene TRBV3-2) and J is TRBJ2-1, with 10 bases lining up with TRBD1. Per germline, CDR1 LGHDT and CDR2 YNNKEL (reference sequence). V dropped 6 bases and J dropped 7; count of bases not matched to a gene: 18. CDR3 length: 18 residues. Here the CDR3 reads CASSRLMTGTGAVNEQFF. The CDR3 region has the DNA TGTGCCAGCAGTCGACTAATGACCGGGACAGGGGCGGTGAATGAGCAGTTCTTC.

The gene calls are TRBV9 and TRBJ2-1, with 11 bases that match TRBD2. The V and J ends lost 4 bases and 15 bases, in that order; junction bases with no gene match: 15. The germline V gene encodes CDR1 SGDLS and CDR2 YYNGEE. The CDR3 totals 15 residues. CDR3 sequence reads: CASSPSVSGGASWFF. Written as DNA, the CDR3 is TGTGCCAGCAGCCCCTCGGTTAGCGGGGGGGCCTCCTGGTTCTTC.

The chain employs TRBV6-2 or TRBV6-3 and TRBJ2-7, with TRBD2 identical over 11 bases. V lost 4 bases, J lost 4 bases, and 6 bases stayed unmatched. Germline-derived CDR1 and CDR2 are MNHEY and SVGEGT. The CDR3 totals 15 residues. The CDR3 coding sequence is TGTGCCAGCAGTTCCCCGGGACTAGCGGCGTACGAGCAGTACTTC. It translates to CASSSPGLAAYEQYF.

This clone was observed a handful of times. The chain uses TRBV18 and TRBJ2-7; 8 bases fit TRBD1. Germline CDR1 and CDR2: KGHSH and LQKENI. This CDR3 contains 15 residues. J lost 3 bases, V lost 3 bases, and 7 bases had no gene match. CDR3 residues: CASSPEQGGLYEQYF. In DNA form, the CDR3 reads TGTGCCAGCTCACCGGAACAGGGGGGCCTCTACGAGCAGTACTTC.

The chain links TRBV28 to TRBJ1-1; D is possibly TRBD1 (5 bases). CDR1 and CDR2 from the germline V gene are MDHEN and SYDVKM. V gave up 6 bases and J gave up 5 bases, with 13 bases separating them. The CDR3 runs 13 residues. CDR3 protein: CASSPGGGTEAFF. The CDR3 DNA reads as TGTGCCAGCAGCCCCGGGGGGGGGACTGAAGCTTTCTTT.

This chain links TRBV19 with TRBJ2-1, with 7 bases aligning to TRBD1. This CDR3 spans 18 amino acids. CDR1 is LNHDA, CDR2 SQIVND, per germline (reference sequence). Trimming cost V 6 bases and J 3 bases; bases outside gene matches: 17. CDR3 DNA: TGTGCCAGTAGCCGGGATCACAGGGGAACGATTAACTACAATGAGCAGTTCTTC. This codes for CASSRDHRGTINYNEQFF.

The rearrangement links TRBV5-6 to TRBJ1-1; 7 bases match TRBD1. V was clipped by 4 bases and J by 1 base; unmatched bases: 7. CDR1 is SGHDT, CDR2 YYEEEE, per germline. This CDR3 contains 15 residues. CDR3 DNA: TGTGCCAGCAGCCATTACAGGGGAGGGAACACTGAAGCTTTCTTT. Translation gives CASSHYRGGNTEAFF. The variable domain in full, completed from reference TRBV5-6 and TRBJ1-1, reads DAGVTQSPTHLIKTRGQQVTLRCSPKSGHDTVSWYQQALGQGPQFIFQYYEEEERQRGNFPDRFSGHQFPNYSSELNVNALLLGDSALYLCASSHYRGGNTEAFFGQGTRLTVV.

The chain recombines TRBV4-1 with TRBJ2-7, with 10 positions matching TRBD1. The CDR3 length is 15 residues. Unmatched junction bases numbered 8, after V lost 4 bases and J lost 5 bases. Germline V gives CDR1 MGHRA, CDR2 YSYEKL. The CDR3 sequence: CASSRLGQGVDEQYF. For the CDR3, the DNA is TGCGCCAGCAGCCGCCTAGGACAGGGGGTTGACGAGCAGTACTTC.

The V and J genes are TRBV7-6 and TRBJ1-6; tentatively, D is TRBD1 (6 bases). V dropped 4 bases and J dropped 0 bases, with 16 bases sitting between them. The V gene's germline CDR1 is SGHVS and CDR2 FNYEAQ. The CDR3 has 18 amino acids. This chain's CDR3 is CASSSEGGGSSYNSPLHF. The DNA of the CDR3 is TGTGCCAGCAGCTCCGAAGGGGGGGGAAGCTCCTATAATTCACCCCTCCACTTT. The full variable domain, completed using reference TRBV7-6 and TRBJ1-6, is GAGVSQSPRYKVTKRGQDVALRCDPISGHVSLYWYRQALGQGPEFLTYFNYEAQQDKSGLPNDRFSAERPEGSISTLTIQRTEQRDSAMYRCASSSEGGGSSYNSPLHFGNGTRLTVT.

The rearrangement joins TRBV19 to TRBJ1-2, with 8 bases lining up with TRBD1. V gave up 6 bases and J gave up 5 bases; unmatched junction bases: 14. From germline, CDR1 is LNHDA and CDR2 SQIVND (reference sequence). The CDR3 runs to 16 residues. CDR3 residues: CASRSKLPGGAYGYTF. The CDR3 nucleotides read TGTGCCAGTAGAAGTAAACTCCCAGGGGGCGCATATGGCTACACCTTC.

J is TRBJ1-1 and V is TRBV18; 9 bases line up with TRBD1. With 5 bases clipped from V and 3 bases from J, the junction kept 10 bases outside the gene matches. Germline CDR1 is KGHSH and CDR2 is LQKENI. This CDR3 comprises 16 residues. CDR3 sequence reads: CASSTGQGLGDTEAFF. The CDR3 DNA sequence: TGTGCCAGCTCAACCGGACAGGGGCTGGGGGACACTGAAGCTTTCTTT.

The J gene is TRBJ1-5, the V gene TRBV5-6, with a possible D match to TRBD1 (6 bases). This CDR3 comprises 16 residues. Germline CDR1 reads SGHDT; CDR2 reads YYEEEE. V was shortened by 0 bases and J by 2 bases, with 12 bases between the two germline ends. DNA for the CDR3: TGTGCCAGCAGCTTGGGTGGGGGCGGTGGCAATCAGCCCCAGCATTTT. Its protein is CASSLGGGGGNQPQHF.